Only a few counts were recorded for the clone carrying this TCR beta chain. Antigen specificity is unknown. Read sequence stops 3 residues before the CDR3 end, and the germline J gene provides the missing end. This entry belongs to a study of T cell clonality in common variable immunodeficiency. Study-level findings and limits: Compared with controls, CVID subjects had fewer shared TCRbeta clones. In common variable immunodeficiency, TCR beta chains reportedly carried fewer deletions and N-nucleotide insertions.

The CDR3 is 13 residues long. The germline CDR1 and CDR2 sequences are SNHLY and FYNNEI. The germline V and J ends were trimmed by 4 bases and 2 bases, with 9 bases remaining between them. Sequencing used immunoSEQ multiplex PCR; TCRdb keeps in-frame clones, though not all of them. Listed for the sample are several thousand clones, none seen a single time. Sequenced input: peripheral blood mononuclear cells. This clonotype was sampled from a human donor with common variable immunodeficiency. This chain links TRBV2 with TRBJ2-7; D unclear. The CDR3 loop reads CASSADTTYEQYF. The part of the CDR3 DNA that was read is TGTGCCAGCAGTGCAGACACAACCTACGAG.